This TCR beta chain was sequenced for a study of shared clonotypes between healthy human individuals. Study summary: The cohort had a couple of women and a few men, ages 18 to 49. Study-wide results and caveats: With few donors, the genetic and exposure-history diversity represented was limited.

Healthy HIV-negative adults without recent acute infections or vaccinations served as donors. Original processing notes: Junction-only sequences produced by ImmunoSEQ had no quality scores, so filtering differed. Clones were sequenced by immunoSEQ multiplex PCR, and TCRdb holds only the in-frame ones, with some missing. V and J calls and clone size come straight from that table; D and trimming were deduced from the DNA. The sample comprises over 400,000 clones, about 96% of which are singletons, and approximately 0.067% rests with the top ten. Germline values: CDR1 SGHNT, CDR2 YYREEE (reference sequence). The CDR3 spans 15 residues. The V end lost 4 bases, the J end lost 3 bases, and 13 bases lay between the germline ends. As concerns this clone: Its antigen remains unidentified.

Sequencing was done on a sample of naive CD4+ T cells sorted from blood. Sample subset: CD45RA+ positively selected. V usage is TRBV5-4 and J usage is TRBJ2-2, with D possibly TRBD2 on 6 matching bases. The origin of this receptor is a woman under 40 in good health. The CDR3 DNA follows: TGTGCCAGCAGCCTCCGGGACTTCGACACCGGGGAGCTGTTTTTT. This codes for CASSLRDFDTGELFF.